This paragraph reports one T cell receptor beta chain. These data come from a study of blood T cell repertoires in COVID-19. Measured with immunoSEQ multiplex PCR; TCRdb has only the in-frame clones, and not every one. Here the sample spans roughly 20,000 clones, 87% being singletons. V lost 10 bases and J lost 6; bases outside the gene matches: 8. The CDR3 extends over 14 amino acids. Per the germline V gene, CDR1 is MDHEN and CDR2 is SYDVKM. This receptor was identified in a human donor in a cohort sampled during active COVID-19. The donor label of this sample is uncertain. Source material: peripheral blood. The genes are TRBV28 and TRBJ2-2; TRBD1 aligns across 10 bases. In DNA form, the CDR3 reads TGTGCCACCACAGGGACAGGGGAGGCCGGGGAGCTGTTTTTT. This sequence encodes CATTGTGEAGELFF.